This T cell receptor beta chain is drawn from a study of blood T cells in healthy people across ages. Using a J-beta primer mix together with a sample-barcoded 5' primer, a second PCR was run for roughly 6 to 12 cycles. TCRdb called the 5' RACE reads again in MiXCR, with one record for every CDR3 protein. The sample consists of about 1.4 million distinct CDR3 sequences, roughly 59% of them appearing once. This clonotype was seen a handful of times. The receptor's source is a man younger than 35 in good health. The sequenced sample consisted of blood.

The CDR3 loop reads CASSREVNEQFF. Written as DNA, the CDR3 is TGTGCCAGCAGCCGGGAAGTAAATGAGCAGTTCTTC. The gene calls are TRBV7-2 and TRBJ2-1; D possibly corresponds to TRBD2 (5 bases). Between the trimmed V and J ends, which lost 5 bases and 7 bases, there was a span of 9 bases. The CDR3 length is 12 residues. The V gene's germline CDR1 is SGHTA and CDR2 FQGNSA.